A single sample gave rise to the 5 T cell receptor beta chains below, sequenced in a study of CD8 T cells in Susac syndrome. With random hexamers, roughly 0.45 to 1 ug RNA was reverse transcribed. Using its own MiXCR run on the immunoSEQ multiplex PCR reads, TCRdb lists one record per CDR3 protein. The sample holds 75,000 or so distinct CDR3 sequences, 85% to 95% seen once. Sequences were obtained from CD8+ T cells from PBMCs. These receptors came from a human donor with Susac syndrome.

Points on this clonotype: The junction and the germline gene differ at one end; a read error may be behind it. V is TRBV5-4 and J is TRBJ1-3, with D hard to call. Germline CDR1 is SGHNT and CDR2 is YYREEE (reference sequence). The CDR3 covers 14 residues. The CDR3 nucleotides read TGTGCCAGCAGCTTGCTAGGATCTGAAAACACCATATATTTT. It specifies CASSLLGSENTIYF.

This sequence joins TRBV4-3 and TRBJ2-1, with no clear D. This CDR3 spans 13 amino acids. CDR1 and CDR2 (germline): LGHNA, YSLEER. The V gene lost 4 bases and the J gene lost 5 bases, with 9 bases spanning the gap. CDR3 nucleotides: TGCGCCAGCAGCCTCTTGGAGAACAATGAGCAGTTCTTC. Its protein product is CASSLLENNEQFF.

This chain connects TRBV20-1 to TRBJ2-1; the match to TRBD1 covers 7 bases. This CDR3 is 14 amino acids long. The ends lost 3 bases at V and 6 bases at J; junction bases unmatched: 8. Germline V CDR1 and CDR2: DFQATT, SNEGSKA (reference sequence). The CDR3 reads CSARGDSQTNEQFF. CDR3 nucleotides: TGCAGTGCTAGGGGGGACAGCCAAACCAATGAGCAGTTCTTC.

CDR3 amino acids: CSAYREHEAFF. CDR3 sequence (DNA): TGCAGTGCATACCGGGAACATGAAGCTTTCTTT. The chain recombines TRBV20-1 with TRBJ1-1, with no clear D. This CDR3 contains 11 residues. Deletions cut 6 bases from V and 7 bases from J, with 12 bases between. The germline gives CDR1 DFQATT, CDR2 SNEGSKA (reference sequence).

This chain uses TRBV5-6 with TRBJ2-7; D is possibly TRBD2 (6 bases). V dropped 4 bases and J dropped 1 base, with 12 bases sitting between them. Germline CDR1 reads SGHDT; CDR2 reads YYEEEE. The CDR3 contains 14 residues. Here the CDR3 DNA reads TGTGCCAGCAGCGTGCGGGACGGATCCTACGAGCAGTACTTC. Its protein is CASSVRDGSYEQYF.